This T cell receptor beta chain was identified during a study of blood T cells in healthy people across ages. Combining a sample-barcoded 5' primer with a J-beta primer mix, a second PCR ran for 7 to 11 cycles. TCRdb itself ran the 5' RACE reads through MiXCR, one entry per CDR3 protein. Among more than 650,000 distinct CDR3 sequences listed, 22% were seen once. This clonotype has at least ten counts. They isolated at least 6 million PBMCs from each sample. This TCR came from an older man in good health. Sequenced material: blood.

This chain's CDR3 is CASSQGHSNQPQHF. The CDR3 nucleotides are TGTGCCAGCAGCCAGGGCCACAGCAATCAGCCCCAGCATTTT. This chain joins TRBV3-1 and TRBJ1-5; D unresolved. Per germline, CDR1 LGHDT and CDR2 YNNKEL (reference sequence). The CDR3 consists of 14 residues. The ends were cut back, 3 bases at V and 1 base at J, with 7 bases in the middle.